The 18 T cell receptor beta chains reported below all come from one sample, sequenced in a study of blood T cell repertoires in COVID-19. Profiled with immunoSEQ multiplex PCR; TCRdb holds only in-frame clones, not every one. The sample contains roughly 110,000 clones, around nine tenths of which appear only once. The sample comprised peripheral blood. The origin of the receptors is a woman aged 25 to 45 with acute or convalescent COVID-19.

The V gene is TRBV28, the J gene TRBJ2-5, with 11 bases identical to TRBD2. The end of the DNA is better explained by TRBJ2-7, so the J call may be wrong. The CDR3 extends over 16 amino acids. Germline V lookup: CDR1 MDHEN, CDR2 SYDVKM. The CDR3, as DNA: TGTGCCAGCCACACTTATAGCGGGAGGGCCTCCTACGAGCAGTACTTC. Translation: CASHTYSGRASYEQYF.

The V and J genes are TRBV6-5 and TRBJ2-7; 7 bases are a match to TRBD1. V was pared by 7 bases and J by 6 bases, with 9 bases of the junction left unmatched. CDR1 and CDR2 from the germline V gene are MNHEY and SVGAGI. The CDR3 has 13 residues. The CDR3 loop is CASTRDSTREQYF. As DNA, the CDR3 is TGTGCCAGCACAAGGGACAGCACCCGCGAGCAGTACTTC.

The CDR3: CASRRDKNSNQPQHF. As DNA, the CDR3 is TGTGCCAGCAGGAGAGACAAGAATAGCAATCAGCCCCAGCATTTT. The chain links TRBV6-5 to TRBJ1-5; D is undetermined. CDR1 and CDR2 (germline): MNHEY, SVGAGI. V was cut by 6 bases and J by 0 bases, with 12 bases left in between. The CDR3 consists of 15 residues.

The gene calls are TRBV4-1 and TRBJ1-5, with a weak D call TRBD1 (6 bases). Trimming took off 2 bases at V and 4 bases at J, with 12 bases between the two ends. The germline CDR1 and CDR2 sequences are MGHRA and YSYEKL. The CDR3 is 15 amino acids. The CDR3 is CASSQSLQGNQPQHF. CDR3 DNA sequence: TGCGCCAGCAGCCAATCCTTACAGGGTAATCAGCCCCAGCATTTT.

The rearrangement uses TRBV9 and TRBJ1-6; 7 nucleotides align to TRBD1. CDR1 is SGDLS, CDR2 YYNGEE, per germline. The CDR3 runs to 16 residues. V lost 0 bases, J lost 14 bases, and 14 bases stayed unmatched. The chain's CDR3 is CASSVDPGQGEGTLHF. CDR3 nucleotides: TGTGCCAGCAGCGTAGATCCGGGGCAGGGGGAAGGGACCCTCCACTTT.

This chain joins TRBV19 and TRBJ2-7; 9 bases map to TRBD2. Trimming took 3 bases from V and 4 from J; bases not matched to a gene: 10. Germline CDR1 is LNHDA and CDR2 is SQIVND (reference sequence). The CDR3 spans 16 residues. The CDR3 protein is CASSILDPSGIYEQYF. The CDR3 region has the DNA TGTGCCAGTAGTATTCTTGATCCTAGCGGGATTTACGAGCAGTACTTC. The full variable domain, rest sourced from reference TRBV19 and TRBJ2-7, is DGGITQSPKYLFRKEGQNVTLSCEQNLNHDAMYWYRQDPGQGLRLIYYSQIVNDFQKGDIAEGYSVSREKKESFPLTVTSAQKNPTAFYLCASSILDPSGIYEQYFGPGTRLTVT.

V gene TRBV18 combines with J gene TRBJ2-7; no clear D. The CDR3 has 14 residues. CDR1 and CDR2 from the germline V gene are KGHSH and LQKENI. The V gene lost 2 bases and the J gene lost 0 bases, with 8 bases spanning the gap. DNA for the CDR3: TGTGCCAGCTCACCAAACAAAAGCTCCTACGAGCAGTACTTC. This encodes CASSPNKSSYEQYF.

The chain carries TRBV21-1 and TRBJ1-5; the D call in the table, TRBD1, was not verified against the DNA. TRBV21-1 is given as a pseudogene. This CDR3 is 21 amino acids long. CDR3 coding DNA: TGTGCCAGCATCCCAAAAAGAAGGGGACAGGGGGAAGGAGTTTGCAATCAGCCCCAGCATTTT. Amino acids: CASIPKRRGQGEGVCNQPQHF.

V and J are TRBV7-3 and TRBJ1-6, with D possibly being TRBD1 (5 bases). This CDR3 is built from 14 residues. V lost 2 bases and J 7 bases, leaving 9 bases between the germline ends. In germline, CDR1 is SGHTA, CDR2 FQGTGA. CDR3 in amino acids: CASSLGTGNSPLHF. The CDR3, as DNA: TGTGCCAGCAGCTTAGGTACAGGAAATTCACCCCTCCACTTT.

The chain has TRBV6-5 and TRBJ2-3, with D tentatively TRBD1 (6 bases). From germline, CDR1 is MNHEY and CDR2 SVGAGI. Trimming stripped 4 bases from V and 1 base from J, with 9 bases between. This CDR3 contains 14 residues. CDR3 sequence reads: CASSFRQGTDTQYF. As DNA, the CDR3 is TGTGCCAGCAGTTTCCGACAGGGCACAGATACGCAGTATTTT.

Worth noting for this clone: The same CDR3 arises from other DNA sequences in this sample as well. The CDR3 DNA follows: TGTGCCACCAGTGATTTTACTAGCGGGACGTACAATGAGCAGTTCTTC. This codes for CATSDFTSGTYNEQFF. The rearrangement links TRBV24-1 to TRBJ2-1; 10 bases are a match to TRBD2. CDR3 length: 16 residues. The trim removed 1 base at V and 4 bases at J, leaving 3 bases unmatched. Germline CDR1 is KGHDR and CDR2 is SFDVKD.

The chain has TRBV18 and TRBJ1-2; a weak D match, TRBD1 (5 bases). V dropped 4 bases and J dropped 3 bases, with 9 bases sitting between them. There are 13 residues in the CDR3. Germline V gene data show CDR1 as KGHSH and CDR2 as LQKENI. The chain's CDR3 is CASSLGRDYGYTF. CDR3 bases: TGTGCCAGCTCACTTGGCAGGGACTATGGCTACACCTTC.

This chain links TRBV21-1 with TRBJ1-1; TRBD1, the table's D call, was not compared with the DNA. TRBV21-1 is assigned pseudogene status. The CDR3 consists of 16 residues. CDR3 region: CASTLDLSGERTEAFF. The DNA of the CDR3 is TGTGCCAGCACCTTAGACCTTTCAGGGGAACGGACTGAAGCTTTCTTT.

This clone was recorded a few times. The genes are TRBV6-6 and TRBJ2-7; TRBD2 agrees at 7 bases. Trimming at V came to 7 bases and at J to 3 bases, leaving 6 bases not matched to a gene. The CDR3 extends over 13 amino acids. Germline values: CDR1 MNHNY, CDR2 SVGAGI (reference sequence). The CDR3 loop is CASTSTGGYEQYF. The CDR3 bases are TGTGCCAGCACCTCTACGGGGGGCTACGAGCAGTACTTC.

This sequence joins TRBV7-6 and TRBJ1-5; TRBD1 agrees at 8 bases. The CDR3 spans 16 residues. The germline V gene has CDR1 SGHVS and CDR2 FNYEAQ. V lost 6 bases and J lost 3; bases outside the gene matches: 10. The CDR3 DNA reads as TGTGCCAGCAGTCTGGGTACAGGGGGTCCCAATCAGCCCCAGCATTTT. It translates to CASSLGTGGPNQPQHF.

CDR3 residues: CATSQTGEAFF. The CDR3 nucleotides are TGTGCCACCAGCCAGACAGGCGAAGCTTTCTTT. The J gene is TRBJ1-1, the V gene TRBV15; a possible D gene is TRBD1 (6 bases). V gave up 5 bases and J gave up 8 bases, with 9 bases separating them. The CDR3 extends over 11 amino acids. CDR1 and CDR2 from the germline V gene are LNHNV and YYDKDF (reference sequence). Full variable domain (rest looked up from reference TRBV15 and TRBJ1-1): DAMVIQNPRYQVTQFGKPVTLSCSQTLNHNVMYWYQQKSSQAPKLLFHYYDKDFNNEADTPDNFQSRRPNTSFCFLDIRSPGLGDTAMYLCATSQTGEAFFGQGTRLTVV.

The rearrangement uses TRBV19 and TRBJ2-5, with 7 bases matching TRBD1. The J segment lost 5 bases and the V segment lost 5 bases, leaving 5 bases of the junction unmatched. Germline values: CDR1 LNHDA, CDR2 SQIVND (reference sequence). The CDR3 extends over 13 amino acids. This CDR3 is CASSVTGSETQYF. DNA of the CDR3: TGTGCCAGTAGTGTGACAGGGAGCGAGACCCAGTACTTC.

This clone was detected only once. J is TRBJ2-7 and V is TRBV7-2, with 11 bases fitting TRBD2. The CDR3 has 15 residues. Germline CDR1 SGHTA, CDR2 FQGNSA. Trimming removed 4 bases from V and 2 bases from J; junction bases left unmatched: 4. The CDR3 here is CASSSTSGGPYEQYF. The CDR3 DNA sequence: TGTGCCAGCAGCTCTACTAGCGGGGGCCCCTACGAGCAGTACTTC.